These 19 T cell receptor beta chains came from one sample sequenced in a study of OX40 agonist ivuxolimab in advanced cancers. Sequencing used immunoSEQ multiplex PCR; TCRdb keeps in-frame clones, though not all of them. The data contain over 55,000 clones, around 86% of them singletons. Here the sequenced sample was CD4+ or CD8+ T cells sorted from blood, taken in a trial of the OX40 agonist ivuxolimab. These receptors were obtained from an adult with an advanced solid tumor such as melanoma, head and neck, liver or kidney cancer.

Concerning this clone: Mismatch with germline at one junction end may stem from a read error. This chain uses TRBV28 with TRBJ2-7; D gene uncertain. Germline CDR1 reads MDHEN; CDR2 reads SYDVKM. The length of the CDR3 is 13 residues. CDR3 sequence: CVSSPVSSRGQYF. As DNA, the CDR3 is TGTGTCAGCAGTCCAGTATCCTCCCGTGGGCAGTACTTC.

CDR3 in DNA: TGTGCCAGCAGAGACGTTGGGGGGGAGACAGATACGCAGTATTTT. Translating it yields CASRDVGGETDTQYF. The chain uses TRBV7-9 and TRBJ2-3; 7 bases map to TRBD2. The ends lost 6 bases at V and 3 bases at J; junction bases unmatched: 9. Germline V gene sequence: CDR1 SEHNR, CDR2 FQNEAQ (reference sequence). The CDR3 runs to 15 residues.

J is TRBJ2-2 and V is TRBV7-3; D uncertain. V was cut by 1 base and J by 0 bases, with 9 bases left in between. Germline CDR1 reads SGHTA; CDR2 reads FQGTGA. This CDR3 comprises 16 residues. CDR3: CASSLNSVANTGELFF. In DNA form, the CDR3 reads TGTGCCAGCAGCTTAAATTCAGTCGCGAACACCGGGGAGCTGTTTTTT.

This clone was seen only a few times. V and J are TRBV25-1 and TRBJ2-1; 11 positions match TRBD1. The junction had 5 bases not matched to a gene; V was cut back by 4 bases and J by 6 bases. CDR1 is MGHDK, CDR2 SYGVNS, per germline. CDR3 size: 15 residues. The CDR3 DNA is TGTGCCAGCAGTGTATCCGGGACAGGGGGCAATGAGCAGTTCTTC. It specifies CASSVSGTGGNEQFF.

In DNA, the CDR3 is TGTGCCATCAGTGGTACAGGGGGCGCCTACGAGCAGTACTTC. As protein: CAISGTGGAYEQYF. This chain links TRBV10-3 with TRBJ2-7; 9 bases map to TRBD1. The germline V gene has CDR1 ENHRY and CDR2 SYGVKD. This CDR3 comprises 14 residues. The trim removed 4 bases at V and 2 bases at J, leaving 3 bases unmatched.

The chain couples TRBV9 to TRBJ2-2; perhaps TRBD1 as D (6 bases). From germline, CDR1 is SGDLS and CDR2 YYNGEE. Trimming took off 4 bases at V and 4 bases at J, with 11 bases between the two ends. The CDR3 is made up of 14 amino acids. CDR3 in DNA: TGTGCCAGCAGCCCCCGGACAGCCACCGGGGAGCTGTTTTTT. This codes for CASSPRTATGELFF.

This clone was recorded only once. The rearrangement uses TRBV18 and TRBJ1-1; D is perhaps TRBD1 (5 bases). Germline CDR1 and CDR2: KGHSH and LQKENI. This CDR3 comprises 16 residues. With 4 bases removed from V and 1 base from J, the gap between germline ends came to 16 bases. The CDR3 DNA sequence: TGTGCCAGCTCACGCCTACAAGGGACTGAGAACACTGAAGCTTTCTTT. This encodes CASSRLQGTENTEAFF.

The CDR3 region is CSASETEQFF. The CDR3 DNA reads TGCAGTGCCTCCGAAACTGAGCAGTTCTTC. The J gene is TRBJ2-1, the V gene TRBV20-1; D not resolved. Germline V gives CDR1 DFQATT, CDR2 SNEGSKA (reference sequence). V was pared by 6 bases and J by 9 bases, with 9 bases between. CDR3 length equals 10 residues.

The chain is built from TRBV11-1 and TRBJ1-5; D possibly corresponds to TRBD1 (5 bases). The V and J ends lost 5 bases and 4 bases respectively, with 15 bases between them. From germline, CDR1 is SGHAT and CDR2 FQDESV (reference sequence). The CDR3 loop spans 15 amino acids. The CDR3, as DNA: TGTGCCAGCAGCCTTACAGGAGCCCCTAATCAGCCCCAGCATTTT. Encoded protein: CASSLTGAPNQPQHF.

This clone was detected a few times. The chain links TRBV7-2 to TRBJ2-5; weak D call: TRBD2 (5 bases). Deletions cut 4 bases from V and 5 bases from J, with 11 bases between. The germline V gene encodes CDR1 SGHTA and CDR2 FQGNSA. CDR3 length: 13 amino acids. Here the CDR3 DNA reads TGTGCCAGCAGCTCCGGGATGTTGGAGACCCAGTACTTC. Translated, it gives CASSSGMLETQYF.

CDR3: CASSINRGNNSPLHF. CDR3 coding DNA: TGTGCCAGCAGCATAAACAGGGGGAACAATTCACCCCTCCACTTT. The chain has TRBV7-2 and TRBJ1-6; 8 positions match TRBD1. This CDR3 contains 15 residues. J lost 7 bases, V lost 5 bases, and 7 bases had no gene match. CDR1 SGHTA and CDR2 FQGNSA come from the germline V gene.

Here the CDR3 reads CASSPPGTPVGGNTIYF. In DNA form, the CDR3 reads TGTGCCAGTAGTCCACCCGGGACTCCCGTCGGAGGAAACACCATATATTTT. J is TRBJ1-3 and V is TRBV19; D is possibly TRBD1 (5 bases). CDR3 length equals 17 residues. Per the germline V gene, CDR1 is LNHDA and CDR2 is SQIVND (reference sequence). Trimming pared 5 bases from V and 4 bases from J, leaving 21 bases between.

The chain is built from TRBV10-3 and TRBJ1-6; D remains ambiguous. Trimming removed 6 bases from V and 7 bases from J, with 13 bases in between. The CDR3 runs 14 residues. Per the germline V gene, CDR1 is ENHRY and CDR2 is SYGVKD. The DNA for the CDR3 is TGTGCCATCAGCGAGGACGAGATCAATTCACCCCTCCACTTT. It translates to CAISEDEINSPLHF.

This rearrangement joins TRBV15 to TRBJ1-1; no clear D gene. V lost 0 bases and J lost 4, with 12 bases in between. Per the germline V gene, CDR1 is LNHNV and CDR2 is YYDKDF (reference sequence). CDR3 length equals 15 residues. CDR3 in DNA: TGTGCCACCAGCAGAGATCGACGGGAGGGCACTGAAGCTTTCTTT. Protein product: CATSRDRREGTEAFF. Full variable domain (outside the CDR3, taken from reference TRBV15 and TRBJ1-1): DAMVIQNPRYQVTQFGKPVTLSCSQTLNHNVMYWYQQKSSQAPKLLFHYYDKDFNNEADTPDNFQSRRPNTSFCFLDIRSPGLGDTAMYLCATSRDRREGTEAFFGQGTRLTVV.

This clone was counted once. The V call is TRBV28, the J call TRBJ1-5; D ambiguous. V lost 2 bases, J lost 6 bases, and 5 bases lay in between. The CDR3 spans 12 residues. CDR1 and CDR2 (germline): MDHEN, SYDVKM. CDR3 coding DNA: TGTGCCAGCAGTTTAGTAGGTCAGCCCCAGCATTTT. It yields the protein CASSLVGQPQHF.

The CDR3: CASSRTVTSNTGELFF. The CDR3 region has the DNA TGTGCCAGCAGCCGTACCGTAACTTCGAACACCGGGGAGCTGTTTTTT. The rearrangement joins TRBV7-3 to TRBJ2-2; no clear D. V was shortened by 5 bases and J by 0 bases, with 13 bases between the two germline ends. The CDR3 covers 16 residues. Germline-derived CDR1 and CDR2 are SGHTA and FQGTGA.

The chain joins TRBV9 to TRBJ2-3; 8 bases align to TRBD2. CDR1 and CDR2 (germline): SGDLS, YYNGEE. J gave up 2 bases and V 4 bases, and 9 bases lay outside the gene matches. This CDR3 comprises 16 residues. The CDR3: CASSLGGAWATDTQYF. The CDR3, as DNA: TGTGCCAGCAGCCTCGGGGGGGCCTGGGCCACAGATACGCAGTATTTT.

The chain couples TRBV11-2 to TRBJ1-2; D gene ambiguous. Germline CDR1 reads SGHAT; CDR2 reads FQNNGV. The V end lost 2 bases, the J end lost 3 bases, and 16 bases lay between the germline ends. The CDR3 length is 16 residues. This CDR3 reads CASSLSALDGYYGYTF. The CDR3 DNA follows: TGTGCCAGCAGCTTATCCGCGTTGGACGGGTACTATGGCTACACCTTC. Full variable domain (missing parts from reference TRBV11-2 and TRBJ1-2): EAGVAQSPRYKIIEKRQSVAFWCNPISGHATLYWYQQILGQGPKLLIQFQNNGVVDDSQLPKDRFSAERLKGVDSTLKIQPAKLEDSAVYLCASSLSALDGYYGYTFGSGTRLTVV.

This chain joins TRBV9 and TRBJ2-5; 8 bases fit TRBD1. CDR3 length: 15 residues. J gave up 5 bases and V 0 bases, and 6 bases lay outside the gene matches. Germline V gene data show CDR1 as SGDLS and CDR2 as YYNGEE. The CDR3 DNA reads as TGTGCCAGCAGCGTAGCACAGGGGGGAGTGGAGACCCAGTACTTC. Protein product: CASSVAQGGVETQYF.